This passage covers 3 T cell receptor beta chains from one sample sequenced in a study of T cell responses to AZD1222 COVID-19 vaccine. Only in-frame clones appear in the TCRdb table, and some are missing; sequencing was by immunoSEQ multiplex PCR. The data contain around 89,000 clones, approximately 91% of them singletons. The material was peripheral blood, obtained on day 0 of AZD1222 vaccination. Every receptor here comes from an adult in good health.

This rearrangement joins TRBV4-3 to TRBJ2-6, with 10 bases aligning to TRBD2. Trimming cost V 5 bases and J 0 bases; bases outside gene matches: 7. The CDR3 consists of 18 residues. Germline lookup yields CDR1 LGHNA and CDR2 YSLEER. The CDR3 DNA sequence: TGCGCCAGCAGCGCCCTACTAGCGGGGAGCTCTGGGGCCAACGTCCTGACTTTC. Residues: CASSALLAGSSGANVLTF.

The chain couples TRBV3-1 (or the pseudogene TRBV3-2) to TRBJ2-7, with 8 bases lining up with TRBD2. Germline V CDR1 and CDR2: LGHDT, YNNKEL (reference sequence). The CDR3 runs 14 residues. The V and J ends lost 1 base and 6 bases, in that order; junction bases with no gene match: 5. The CDR3 protein is CASSQVSGGGEQYF. CDR3 coding DNA: TGTGCCAGCAGCCAAGTGAGCGGGGGAGGCGAGCAGTACTTC.

The chain combines TRBV19 with TRBJ1-6; the D gene is possibly TRBD1 (5 bases). Trimming took 1 base from V and 1 from J, leaving 11 bases between them. This CDR3 spans 17 amino acids. The germline V gene encodes CDR1 LNHDA and CDR2 SQIVND (reference sequence). The CDR3 reads CASSIATEGSYNSPLHF. The CDR3 nucleotides are TGTGCCAGTAGTATAGCCACAGAGGGGTCCTATAATTCACCCCTCCACTTT.